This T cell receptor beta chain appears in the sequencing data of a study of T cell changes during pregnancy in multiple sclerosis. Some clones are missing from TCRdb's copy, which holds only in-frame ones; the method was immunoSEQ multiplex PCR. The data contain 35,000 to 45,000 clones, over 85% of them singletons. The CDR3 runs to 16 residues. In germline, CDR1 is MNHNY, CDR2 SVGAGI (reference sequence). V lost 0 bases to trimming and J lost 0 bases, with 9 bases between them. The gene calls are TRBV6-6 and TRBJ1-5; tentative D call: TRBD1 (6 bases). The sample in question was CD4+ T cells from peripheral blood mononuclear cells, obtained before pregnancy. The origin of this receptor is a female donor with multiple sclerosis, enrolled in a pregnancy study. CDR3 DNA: TGTGCCAGCAGTTACTCACCAGGGGTTAGCAATCAGCCCCAGCATTTT. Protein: CASSYSPGVSNQPQHF.